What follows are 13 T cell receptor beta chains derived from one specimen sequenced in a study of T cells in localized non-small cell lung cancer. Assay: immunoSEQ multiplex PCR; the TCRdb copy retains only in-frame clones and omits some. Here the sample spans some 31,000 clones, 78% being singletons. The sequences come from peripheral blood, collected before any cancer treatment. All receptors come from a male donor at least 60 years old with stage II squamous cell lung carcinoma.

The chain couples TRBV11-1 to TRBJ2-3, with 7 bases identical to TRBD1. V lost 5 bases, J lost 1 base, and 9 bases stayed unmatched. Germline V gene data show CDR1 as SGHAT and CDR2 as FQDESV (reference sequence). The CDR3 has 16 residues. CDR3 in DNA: TGTGCCAGCAGCCTTACGACAGGGTCGGGCACAGATACGCAGTATTTT. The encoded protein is CASSLTTGSGTDTQYF.

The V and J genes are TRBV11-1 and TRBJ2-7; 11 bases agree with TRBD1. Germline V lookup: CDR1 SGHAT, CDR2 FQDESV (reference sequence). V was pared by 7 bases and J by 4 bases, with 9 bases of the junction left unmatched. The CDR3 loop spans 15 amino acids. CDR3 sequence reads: CASTTDGTGGYEQYF. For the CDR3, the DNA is TGTGCCAGCACCACGGACGGGACAGGGGGTTACGAGCAGTACTTC.

The CDR3 region has the DNA TGTGCCAGCAGTTATCTGGACAAGACCTACGAGCAGTACTTC. This codes for CASSYLDKTYEQYF. The chain joins TRBV6-5 to TRBJ2-7; a possible D gene is TRBD1 (5 bases). V shed 3 bases and J shed 2 bases, with 11 bases lying between them. The CDR3 sequence is 14 residues long. The germline CDR1 and CDR2 sequences are MNHEY and SVGAGI.

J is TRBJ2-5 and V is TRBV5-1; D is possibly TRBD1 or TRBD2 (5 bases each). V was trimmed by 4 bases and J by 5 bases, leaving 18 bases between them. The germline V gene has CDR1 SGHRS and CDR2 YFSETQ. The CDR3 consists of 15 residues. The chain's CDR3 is CASSGDGTPVETQYF. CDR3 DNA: TGCGCCAGCAGCGGGGACGGAACCCCGGTGGAGACCCAGTACTTC.

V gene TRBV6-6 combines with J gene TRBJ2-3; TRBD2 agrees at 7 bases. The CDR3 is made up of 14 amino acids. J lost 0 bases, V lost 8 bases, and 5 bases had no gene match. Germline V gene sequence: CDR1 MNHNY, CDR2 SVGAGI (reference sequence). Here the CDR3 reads CASLAGVSTDTQYF. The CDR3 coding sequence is TGTGCCAGCCTCGCGGGGGTTAGCACAGATACGCAGTATTTT.

CDR3 nucleotide sequence: TGTGCCAGCAGTTTATCTCCGGGAGGGCCCGAGCAGTACTTC. As protein: CASSLSPGGPEQYF. This chain connects TRBV27 to TRBJ2-7, with 8 bases aligning to TRBD2. This CDR3 comprises 14 residues. The ends lost 0 bases at V and 6 bases at J; junction bases unmatched: 4. Germline lookup yields CDR1 MNHEY and CDR2 SMNVEV (reference sequence).

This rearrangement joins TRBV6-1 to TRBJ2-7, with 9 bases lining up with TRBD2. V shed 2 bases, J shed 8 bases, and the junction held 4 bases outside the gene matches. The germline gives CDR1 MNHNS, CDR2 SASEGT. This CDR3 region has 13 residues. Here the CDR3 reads CASSELAGRQQYF. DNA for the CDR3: TGTGCCAGCAGTGAACTAGCGGGAAGACAGCAGTACTTC.

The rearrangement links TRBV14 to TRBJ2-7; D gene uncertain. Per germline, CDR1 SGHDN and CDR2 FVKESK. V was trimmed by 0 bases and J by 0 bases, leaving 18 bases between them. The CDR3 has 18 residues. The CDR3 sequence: CASSQENRWTSSSYEQYF. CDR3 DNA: TGTGCCAGCAGCCAAGAAAATAGATGGACCTCAAGCTCCTACGAGCAGTACTTC.

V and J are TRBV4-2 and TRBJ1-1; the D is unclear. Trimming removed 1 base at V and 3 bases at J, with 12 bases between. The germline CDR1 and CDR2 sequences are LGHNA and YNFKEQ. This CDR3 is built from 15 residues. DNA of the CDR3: TGTGCCAGCAGCCAAGGATCCGAGGAATACACTGAAGCTTTCTTT. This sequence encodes CASSQGSEEYTEAFF.

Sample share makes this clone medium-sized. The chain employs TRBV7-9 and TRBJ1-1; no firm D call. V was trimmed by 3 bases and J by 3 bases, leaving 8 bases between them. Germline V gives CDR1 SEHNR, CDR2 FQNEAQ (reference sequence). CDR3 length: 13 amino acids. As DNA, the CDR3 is TGTGCCAGCAGCTTCAGTGAGGACACTGAAGCTTTCTTT. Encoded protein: CASSFSEDTEAFF.

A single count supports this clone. CDR3 DNA sequence: TGTGCCAGCAGCTTGGGGGCGGGGCATACTGAAGCTTTCTTT. This translates into CASSLGAGHTEAFF. The chain links TRBV5-6 to TRBJ1-1; weak D call: TRBD1 (5 bases). Trimming removed 0 bases from V and 5 bases from J, with 11 bases in between. The V gene's germline CDR1 is SGHDT and CDR2 YYEEEE. This CDR3 is built from 14 residues.

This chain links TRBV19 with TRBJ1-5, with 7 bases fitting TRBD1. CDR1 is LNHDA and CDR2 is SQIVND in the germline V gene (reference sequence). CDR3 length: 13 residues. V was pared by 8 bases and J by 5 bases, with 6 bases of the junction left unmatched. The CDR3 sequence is CASGDSRHQPQHF. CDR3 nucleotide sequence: TGTGCCAGTGGGGACAGTCGGCATCAGCCCCAGCATTTT.

The CDR3 region is CAISVTSGYEQYF. CDR3 in DNA: TGTGCCATCAGTGTAACTAGCGGCTACGAGCAGTACTTC. The rearrangement links TRBV10-3 to TRBJ2-7; 8 nucleotides match TRBD2. J gave up 3 bases and V 4 bases, and 2 bases lay outside the gene matches. The germline V gene has CDR1 ENHRY and CDR2 SYGVKD. The CDR3 is 13 residues long.